This entry lists 9 T cell receptor beta chains sequenced from one sample in a study of Graves' ophthalmopathy and Graves' hyperthyroidism. As the template, RNA transcripts were used to amplify TCR beta CDR3 regions. Following a first-round RT-PCR that used HTBI primers, a second-round multiplex PCR was carried out. MiXCR was run by TCRdb on the multiplex PCR reads, yielding one entry per CDR3 protein. The table includes 300,000 to 400,000 distinct CDR3 sequences, about a sixth detected once. Sequenced input: peripheral blood. These receptors were taken from an adult man with Graves' ophthalmopathy.

This clonotype was picked up many times. This chain joins TRBV6-1 and TRBJ2-7, with D maybe TRBD2 (5 bases). The CDR3 sequence is 16 residues long. Germline V gives CDR1 MNHNS, CDR2 SASEGT. V was pared by 3 bases and J by 1 base, with 16 bases between. The CDR3 DNA sequence: TGTGCCAGCAGTGAGGCGCGGGCGGGTTCTTCCTACGAGCAGTACTTC. This gives the protein CASSEARAGSSYEQYF.

V is TRBV20-1 and J is TRBJ1-1; D is possibly TRBD1 (5 bases). The V end was cut by 5 bases, the J end by 1 base, with 23 bases between. Germline loops: CDR1 DFQATT, CDR2 SNEGSKA (reference sequence). The CDR3 length is 17 residues. CDR3 DNA sequence: TGCAGTGCTTCAACATGGGGGGATCCATTAGGGAACACTGAAGCTTTCTTT. It is translated as CSASTWGDPLGNTEAFF.

This clonotype was detected many times. The gene calls are TRBV4-2 and TRBJ2-7; D is unresolved. This CDR3 comprises 15 residues. From germline, CDR1 is LGHNA and CDR2 YNFKEQ. Between the trimmed V and J ends, which lost 0 bases and 0 bases, there was a span of 9 bases. The CDR3 protein is CASSQELRFSYEQYF. DNA of the CDR3: TGTGCCAGCAGCCAAGAGTTAAGGTTCTCCTACGAGCAGTACTTC.

In this sample, this clonotype turned up many times. J is TRBJ2-7 and V is TRBV19; tentatively, D is TRBD2 (6 bases). The CDR3 contains 16 residues. Trimming stripped 5 bases from V and 1 base from J, with 18 bases between. The V gene's germline CDR1 is LNHDA and CDR2 SQIVND (reference sequence). The CDR3 loop is CASSGIGGSSSYEQYF. CDR3 nucleotides: TGTGCCAGTAGTGGAATTGGGGGGAGTTCGTCCTACGAGCAGTACTTC.

This clonotype appeared many times. The genes are TRBV13 and TRBJ2-5; 7 nucleotides match TRBD2. The J segment lost 1 base and the V segment lost 4 bases, leaving 3 bases of the junction unmatched. The CDR3 runs to 14 residues. Germline CDR1 is PRHDT and CDR2 is FYEKMQ (reference sequence). CDR3 sequence: CASSSTSVQETQYF. CDR3 nucleotides: TGTGCCAGCAGCTCCACTAGCGTCCAAGAGACCCAGTACTTC.

The V and J genes are TRBV12-3 or TRBV12-4 and TRBJ2-5; 9 bases align to TRBD2. V was clipped by 5 bases and J by 0 bases; unmatched bases: 13. CDR3 length: 18 amino acids. CDR3 sequence reads: CASSQRGVAGVYQETQYF. The CDR3 DNA sequence: TGTGCCAGCAGTCAGAGGGGGGTAGCGGGAGTGTACCAAGAGACCCAGTACTTC.

In its sample, this clonotype was seen a few times. V usage is TRBV11-2 and J usage is TRBJ2-5; TRBD2 might be the D (5 bases). The CDR3 runs to 17 residues. Germline CDR1 SGHAT, CDR2 FQNNGV. The V end lost 3 bases, the J end lost 5 bases, and 22 bases lay between the germline ends. This CDR3 reads CASSLGFTASRTETQYF. The CDR3 bases are TGTGCCAGCAGCTTGGGGTTTACGGCTAGCAGGACGGAGACCCAGTACTTC.

This clonotype was counted at least ten times. Here the CDR3 reads CASSSMGVGRRSNYGYTF. The CDR3 DNA sequence: TGTGCCAGCAGTTCTATGGGCGTCGGGAGAAGGTCCAACTATGGCTACACCTTC. The V gene is TRBV6-5, the J gene TRBJ1-2; D is unclear. From germline, CDR1 is MNHEY and CDR2 SVGAGI. Trimming removed 4 bases at V and 2 bases at J, with 23 bases between. The CDR3 has 18 residues.

V and J are TRBV20-1 and TRBJ2-5; TRBD2 aligns across 14 bases. There are 18 residues in the CDR3. Trimming at V came to 0 bases and at J to 2 bases, leaving 8 bases not matched to a gene. Germline V gene data show CDR1 as DFQATT and CDR2 as SNEGSKA (reference sequence). This CDR3 is CSARDLEGLAGVQETQYF. DNA of the CDR3: TGCAGTGCTAGAGACCTAGAGGGACTAGCGGGAGTGCAAGAGACCCAGTACTTC.